The clone carrying this T cell receptor beta chain was detected only a few times. Its antigen is undetermined. The CDR3 totals 16 residues. The germline V gene has CDR1 LGHNA and CDR2 YSLEER. The V gene end was trimmed by 0 bases and the J gene end by 2 bases; junction bases not matched to a gene: 7. The data belong to a study of cytomegalovirus exposure and HLA in healthy donors. Study results and caveats: Association of a missense DCLRE1C variant with TCR beta V- and J-gene trimming was reported in a later analysis.

13 Jbeta primers and 60 Vbeta primers were used for the PCR. Sequencing used immunoSEQ multiplex PCR; TCRdb keeps in-frame clones, though not all of them. This sample has about 210,000 clones; 60% to 80% occur once, and the top ten carry 1.5% to 2%. The source is a male donor in good health and CMV-seronegative. Sample: PBMCs. This sequence joins TRBV4-3 and TRBJ2-7, with 7 bases identical to TRBD2. CDR3 in amino acids: CASSQEGTNGAYEQYF. The CDR3 DNA is TGCGCCAGCAGCCAAGAGGGGACTAATGGGGCCTACGAGCAGTACTTC.